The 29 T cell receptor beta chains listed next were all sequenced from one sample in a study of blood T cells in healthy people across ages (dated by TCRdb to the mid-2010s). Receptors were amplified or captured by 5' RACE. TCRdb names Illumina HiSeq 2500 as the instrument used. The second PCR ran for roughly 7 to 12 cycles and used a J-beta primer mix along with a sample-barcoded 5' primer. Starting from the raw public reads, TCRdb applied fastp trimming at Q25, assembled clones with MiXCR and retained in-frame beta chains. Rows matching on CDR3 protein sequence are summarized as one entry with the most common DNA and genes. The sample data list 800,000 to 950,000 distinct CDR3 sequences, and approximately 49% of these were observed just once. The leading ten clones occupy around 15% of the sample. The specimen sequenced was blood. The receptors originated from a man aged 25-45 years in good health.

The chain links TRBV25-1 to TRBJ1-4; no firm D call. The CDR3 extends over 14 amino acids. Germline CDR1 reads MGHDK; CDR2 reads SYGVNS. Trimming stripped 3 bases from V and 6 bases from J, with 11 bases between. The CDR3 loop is CASSESGRHEKLFF. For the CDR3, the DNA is TGTGCCAGCAGTGAGAGCGGACGGCATGAAAAACTGTTTTTT.

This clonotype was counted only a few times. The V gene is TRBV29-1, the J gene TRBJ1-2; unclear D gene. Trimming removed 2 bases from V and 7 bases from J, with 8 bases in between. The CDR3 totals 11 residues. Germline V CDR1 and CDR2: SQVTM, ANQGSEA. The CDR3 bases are TGCAGCGTTGAATACGGTTTTGGCTACACCTTC. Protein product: CSVEYGFGYTF.

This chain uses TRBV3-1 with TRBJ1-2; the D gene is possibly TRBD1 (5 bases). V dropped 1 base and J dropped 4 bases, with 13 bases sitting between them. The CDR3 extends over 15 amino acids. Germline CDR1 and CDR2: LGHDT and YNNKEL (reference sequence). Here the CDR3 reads CASSQAPGWIYGYTF. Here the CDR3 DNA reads TGTGCCAGCAGCCAAGCCCCAGGGTGGATCTATGGCTACACCTTC. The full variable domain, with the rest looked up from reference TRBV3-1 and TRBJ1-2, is DTAVSQTPKYLVTQMGNDKSIKCEQNLGHDTMYWYKQDSKKFLKIMFSYNNKELIINETVPNRFSPKSPDKAHLNLHINSLELGDSAVYFCASSQAPGWIYGYTFGSGTRLTVV.

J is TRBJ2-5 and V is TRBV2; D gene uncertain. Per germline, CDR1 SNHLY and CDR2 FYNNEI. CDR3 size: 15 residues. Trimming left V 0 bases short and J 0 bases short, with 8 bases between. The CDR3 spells CASSEALKYQETQYF. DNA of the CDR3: TGTGCCAGCAGTGAAGCGCTGAAGTACCAAGAGACCCAGTACTTC.

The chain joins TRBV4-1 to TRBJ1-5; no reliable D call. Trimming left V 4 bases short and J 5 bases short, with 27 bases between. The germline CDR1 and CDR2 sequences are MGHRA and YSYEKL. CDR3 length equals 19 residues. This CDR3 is CASSPVGPLRKTRHQPQHF. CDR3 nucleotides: TGCGCCAGCAGCCCGGTCGGACCCCTTAGGAAAACTCGCCATCAGCCCCAGCATTTT.

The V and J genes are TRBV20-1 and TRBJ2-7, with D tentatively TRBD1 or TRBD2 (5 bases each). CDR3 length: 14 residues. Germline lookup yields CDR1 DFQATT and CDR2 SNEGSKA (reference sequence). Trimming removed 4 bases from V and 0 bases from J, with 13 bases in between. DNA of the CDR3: TGCAGTGCTACCCGGGGACGTCACTCCTACGAGCAGTACTTC. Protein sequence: CSATRGRHSYEQYF.

CDR3 residues: CASSQTLGVYEQYF. The CDR3 nucleotides read TGCGCCAGCAGCCAGACCCTGGGTGTATACGAGCAGTACTTC. The chain couples TRBV4-1 to TRBJ2-7; D not certain. V was trimmed by 3 bases and J by 4 bases, leaving 13 bases between them. This CDR3 comprises 14 residues. Germline lookup yields CDR1 MGHRA and CDR2 YSYEKL.

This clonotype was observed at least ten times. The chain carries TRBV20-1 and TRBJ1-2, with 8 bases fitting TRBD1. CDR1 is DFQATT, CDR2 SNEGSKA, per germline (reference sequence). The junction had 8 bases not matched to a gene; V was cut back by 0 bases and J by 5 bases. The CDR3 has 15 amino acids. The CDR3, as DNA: TGCAGTGCTAGAGATGGGGGCAGGGGGCTTTATGGCTACACCTTC. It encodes CSARDGGRGLYGYTF.

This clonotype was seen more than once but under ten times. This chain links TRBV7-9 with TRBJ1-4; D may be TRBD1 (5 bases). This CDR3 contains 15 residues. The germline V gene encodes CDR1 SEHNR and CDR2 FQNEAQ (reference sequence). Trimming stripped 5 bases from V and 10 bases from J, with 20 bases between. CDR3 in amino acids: CASSPSGEGMGKLFF. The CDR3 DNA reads TGTGCCAGCAGCCCCTCGGGTGAGGGGATGGGAAAACTGTTTTTT.

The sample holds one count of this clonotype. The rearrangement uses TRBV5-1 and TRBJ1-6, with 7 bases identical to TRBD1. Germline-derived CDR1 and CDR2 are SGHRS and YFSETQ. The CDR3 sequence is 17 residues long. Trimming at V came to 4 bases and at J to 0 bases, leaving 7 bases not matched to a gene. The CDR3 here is CASSLKTGSSYNSPLHF. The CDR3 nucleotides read TGCGCCAGCAGCCTAAAGACAGGGAGCTCCTATAATTCACCCCTCCACTTT.

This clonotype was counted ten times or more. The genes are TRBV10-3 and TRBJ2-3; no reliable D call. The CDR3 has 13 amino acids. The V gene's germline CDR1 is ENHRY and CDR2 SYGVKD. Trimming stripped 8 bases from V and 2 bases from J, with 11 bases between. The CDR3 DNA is TGTGCCATCCGGGCGCCCAACACAGATACGCAGTATTTT. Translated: CAIRAPNTDTQYF.

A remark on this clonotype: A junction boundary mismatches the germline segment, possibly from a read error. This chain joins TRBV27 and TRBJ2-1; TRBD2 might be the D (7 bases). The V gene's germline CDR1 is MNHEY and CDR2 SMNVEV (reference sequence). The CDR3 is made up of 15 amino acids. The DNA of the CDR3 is TGTGCCAGCAGTTTAACGGCGGGGGCTTACAATGAGCGGTTCTTC. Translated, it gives CASSLTAGAYNERFF.

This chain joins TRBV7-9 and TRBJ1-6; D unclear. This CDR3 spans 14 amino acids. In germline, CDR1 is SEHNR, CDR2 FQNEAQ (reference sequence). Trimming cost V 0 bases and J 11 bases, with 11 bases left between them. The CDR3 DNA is TGTGCCAGCAGCTTAGCGCCCCCCGGGCCACCCCTCCACTTT. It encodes CASSLAPPGPPLHF.

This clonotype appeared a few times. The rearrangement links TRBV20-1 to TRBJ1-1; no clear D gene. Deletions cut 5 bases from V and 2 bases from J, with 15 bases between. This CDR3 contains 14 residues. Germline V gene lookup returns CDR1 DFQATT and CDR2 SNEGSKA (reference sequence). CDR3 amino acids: CSASRGRINTEAFF. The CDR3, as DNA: TGCAGTGCTTCCCGAGGCAGAATAAACACTGAAGCTTTCTTT.

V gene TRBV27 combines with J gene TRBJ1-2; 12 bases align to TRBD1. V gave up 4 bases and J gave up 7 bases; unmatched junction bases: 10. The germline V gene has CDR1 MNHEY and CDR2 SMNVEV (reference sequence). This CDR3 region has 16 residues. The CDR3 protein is CASSSLPGTGGSGYTF. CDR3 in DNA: TGTGCCAGCAGTTCCCTCCCAGGGACAGGGGGCAGTGGCTACACCTTC.

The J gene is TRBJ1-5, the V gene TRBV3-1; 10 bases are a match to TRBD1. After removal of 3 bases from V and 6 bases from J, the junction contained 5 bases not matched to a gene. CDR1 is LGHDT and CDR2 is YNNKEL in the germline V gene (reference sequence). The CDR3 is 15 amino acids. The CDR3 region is CASSQGQGSVQPQHF. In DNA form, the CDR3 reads TGTGCCAGCAGCCAGGGACAGGGGAGCGTTCAGCCCCAGCATTTT. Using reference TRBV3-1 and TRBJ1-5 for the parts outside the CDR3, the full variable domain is DTAVSQTPKYLVTQMGNDKSIKCEQNLGHDTMYWYKQDSKKFLKIMFSYNNKELIINETVPNRFSPKSPDKAHLNLHINSLELGDSAVYFCASSQGQGSVQPQHFGDGTRLSIL.

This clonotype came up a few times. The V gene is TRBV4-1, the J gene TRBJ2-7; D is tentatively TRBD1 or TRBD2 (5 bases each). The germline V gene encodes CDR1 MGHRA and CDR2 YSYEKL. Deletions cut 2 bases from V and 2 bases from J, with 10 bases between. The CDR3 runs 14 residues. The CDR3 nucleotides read TGCGCCAGCAGCCAAAACCAGGGACCCTACGAGCAGTACTTC. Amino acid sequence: CASSQNQGPYEQYF.

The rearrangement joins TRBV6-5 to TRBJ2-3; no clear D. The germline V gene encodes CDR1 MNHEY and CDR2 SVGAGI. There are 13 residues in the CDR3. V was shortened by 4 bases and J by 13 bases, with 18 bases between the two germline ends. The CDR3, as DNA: TGTGCCAGCAGTTCCCCTTCCCCGAGGCAGGAGTATTTT. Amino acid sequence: CASSSPSPRQEYF.

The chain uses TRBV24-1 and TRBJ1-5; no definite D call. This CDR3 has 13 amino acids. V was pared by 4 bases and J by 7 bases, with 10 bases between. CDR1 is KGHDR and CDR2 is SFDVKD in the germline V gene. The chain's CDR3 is CATSERVGQPQHF. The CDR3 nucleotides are TGTGCCACCAGTGAAAGGGTAGGCCAGCCCCAGCATTTT.

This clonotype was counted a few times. The CDR3 spells CASSLGFGTGSYNEQFF. In DNA, the CDR3 is TGTGCCAGCAGCTTAGGATTCGGCACAGGTTCCTACAATGAGCAGTTCTTC. The V call is TRBV7-2, the J call TRBJ2-1; D possibly corresponds to TRBD1 (5 bases). V lost 1 base to trimming and J lost 1 base, with 14 bases between them. The CDR3 spans 17 residues. Germline CDR1 is SGHTA and CDR2 is FQGNSA.

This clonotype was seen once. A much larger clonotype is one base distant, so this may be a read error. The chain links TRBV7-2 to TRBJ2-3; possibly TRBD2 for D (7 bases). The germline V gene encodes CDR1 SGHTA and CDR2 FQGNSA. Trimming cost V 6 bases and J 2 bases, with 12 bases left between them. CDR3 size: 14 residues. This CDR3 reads CASSKGGVTDTQYF. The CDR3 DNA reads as TGTGCCAGCAGTAAAGGGGGGGTCACAGATACGCAGTATTTT.

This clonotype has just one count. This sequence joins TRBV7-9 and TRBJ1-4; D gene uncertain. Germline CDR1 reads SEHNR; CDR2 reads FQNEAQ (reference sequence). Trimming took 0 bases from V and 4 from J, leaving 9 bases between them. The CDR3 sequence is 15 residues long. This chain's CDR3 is CASSLAGSYNEKLFF. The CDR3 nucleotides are TGTGCCAGCAGCTTAGCCGGAAGCTATAATGAAAAACTGTTTTTT. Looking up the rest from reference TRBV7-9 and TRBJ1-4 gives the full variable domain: DTGVSQNPRHKITKRGQNVTFRCDPISEHNRLYWYRQTLGQGPEFLTYFQNEAQLEKSRLLSDRFSAERPKGSFSTLEIQRTEQGDSAMYLCASSLAGSYNEKLFFGSGTQLSVL.

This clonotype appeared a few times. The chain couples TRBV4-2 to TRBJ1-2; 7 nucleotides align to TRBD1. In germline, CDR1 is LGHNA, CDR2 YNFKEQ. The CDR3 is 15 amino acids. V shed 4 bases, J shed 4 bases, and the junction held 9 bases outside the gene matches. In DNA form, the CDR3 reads TGTGCCAGCAGCCGGGAGACAGGGTTCAGCTATGGCTACACCTTC. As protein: CASSRETGFSYGYTF.

The CDR3 loop is CASREYYRTGPRTDTQYF. The CDR3 DNA sequence: TGTGCCAGCAGGGAGTACTACCGGACAGGTCCACGCACAGATACGCAGTATTTT. The rearrangement uses TRBV6-1 and TRBJ2-3, with 7 bases that match TRBD1. The CDR3 is 18 residues long. The V gene end was trimmed by 6 bases and the J gene end by 1 base; junction bases not matched to a gene: 16. Per the germline V gene, CDR1 is MNHNS and CDR2 is SASEGT.

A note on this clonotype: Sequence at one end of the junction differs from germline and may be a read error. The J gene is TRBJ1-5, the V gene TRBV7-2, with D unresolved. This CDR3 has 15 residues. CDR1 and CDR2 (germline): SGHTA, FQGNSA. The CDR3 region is CACSLVPFSNQPQHF. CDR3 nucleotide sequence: TGTGCCTGCAGCTTAGTTCCGTTTAGCAATCAGCCCCAGCATTTT.

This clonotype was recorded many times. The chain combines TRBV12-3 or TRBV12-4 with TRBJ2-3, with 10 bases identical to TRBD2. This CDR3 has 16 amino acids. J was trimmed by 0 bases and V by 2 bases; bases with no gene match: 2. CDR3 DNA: TGTGCCAGCAGTTTAACTAGCGGGACGAGCACAGATACGCAGTATTTT. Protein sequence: CASSLTSGTSTDTQYF.

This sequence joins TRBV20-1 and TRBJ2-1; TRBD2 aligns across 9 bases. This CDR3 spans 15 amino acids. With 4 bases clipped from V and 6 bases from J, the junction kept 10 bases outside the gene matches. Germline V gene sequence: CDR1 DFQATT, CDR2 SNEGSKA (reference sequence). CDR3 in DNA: TGCAGTGCTAACCCTAGCGGGGAGTTGGGCAATGAGCAGTTCTTC. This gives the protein CSANPSGELGNEQFF.

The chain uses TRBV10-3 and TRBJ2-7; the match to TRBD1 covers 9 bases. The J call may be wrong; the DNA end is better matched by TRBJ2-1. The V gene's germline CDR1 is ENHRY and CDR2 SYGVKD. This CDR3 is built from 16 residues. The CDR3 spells CAIKGTGTGSSYEQFF. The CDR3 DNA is TGTGCCATCAAAGGGACCGGGACAGGGAGCTCCTACGAGCAGTTCTTC.

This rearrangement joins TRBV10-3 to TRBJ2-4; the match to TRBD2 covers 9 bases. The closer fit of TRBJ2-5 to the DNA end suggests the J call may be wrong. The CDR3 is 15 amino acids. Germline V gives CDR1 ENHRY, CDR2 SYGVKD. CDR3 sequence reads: CAISESLTSGETQYF. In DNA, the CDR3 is TGTGCCATCAGTGAGTCCCTGACTAGCGGAGAGACCCAGTACTTC.